This is a list of T cell receptor beta chains from one sample in a study of blood T cell repertoires in COVID-19. Data came from immunoSEQ multiplex PCR; TCRdb stores just in-frame clones and leaves some out. The sample records 270,000 or so clones, 83% being singletons. The specimen sequenced was peripheral blood. All receptors come from a woman aged 45-60 years who had recovered from COVID-19. Each CDR3 is given with its conserved first and last residue. Fields, in order: J gene, V gene, clone size, D gene, CDR3 DNA, CDR3 protein. A D gene is named only where the DNA matches it firmly. Size is omitted from some rows. Given values are once, few, many or a class for expanded clones.

>TRBJ2-3|TRBV2|-|-
TGTGCCAGCAGTCGGTACCTCCGGGGGACAGATACGCAGTATTTT
CASSRYLRGTDTQYF
>TRBJ2-7|TRBV19|-|TRBD1
TGTGCCAGTAGCCGCTCAGGGGGACATTCGTACGAGCAGTACTTC
CASSRSGGHSYEQYF
>TRBJ2-2|TRBV9|-|-
TGTGCCAGCAGCGTGTTAGGACAGTCAAGCACCGGGGAGCTGTTTTTT
CASSVLGQSSTGELFF
>TRBJ1-1|TRBV28|few|TRBD1
TGTGCCAGCAGTGCGGACAGGGCGGACACTGAAGCTTTCTTT
CASSADRADTEAFF
>TRBJ2-6|TRBV28|-|TRBD1
TGTGCCAGCGTTCGACAGGGCAACTCTGGGGCCAACGTCCTGACTTTC
CASVRQGNSGANVLTF
>TRBJ1-4|TRBV10-1|many|-
TGCGCCAGCATACCGGGGGGGGCACCAACTAATGAAAAACTGTTTTTT
CASIPGGAPTNEKLFF
>TRBJ1-2|TRBV29-1|-|TRBD1
TGCAGCGTTGAAGTAGGCGGGACAGGCCCGTTTCGTGGCTACACCTTC
CSVEVGGTGPFRGYTF
>TRBJ1-2|TRBV27|once|-
TGTGCCAGCTCCCAACGGGGGGGTAACTATGGCTACACCTTC
CASSQRGGNYGYTF
>TRBJ1-6|TRBV2|-|TRBD1
TGTGCCAGCGGGGCCCTTGGGACAGGCTTCCGGAGCGGGAATAATTCACCCCTCCACTTT
CASGALGTGFRSGNNSPLHF
>TRBJ2-1|TRBV9|few|-
TGTGCCAGCAGCGGAGCCGGGGACAATGAGCAGTTCTTC
CASSGAGDNEQFF
>TRBJ2-7|TRBV5-1|-|TRBD2
TGCGCCAGCAGCTTGTATCCCACGGGGGGATCCTACGAGCAGTACTTC
CASSLYPTGGSYEQYF
>TRBJ1-6|TRBV30|-|TRBD1
TGTGCCTGGAGGGGACAGGGTGAATCACCCCTCCACTTT
CAWRGQGESPLHF
>TRBJ2-5|TRBV12-3/TRBV12-4|-|-
TGTGCCAGCAGTTTCCAGGGAGAGACCCAGTACTTC
CASSFQGETQYF
>TRBJ1-2|TRBV19|-|-
TGTGCCAGTAGCAAACAGGGTAACTATGGCTACACCTTC
CASSKQGNYGYTF
>TRBJ2-1|TRBV11-2|-|TRBD2
TGTGCCAGCAGCCGGTGGAGCGGGGGCACCTACAATGAGCAGTTCTTC
CASSRWSGGTYNEQFF
>TRBJ2-7|TRBV5-1|once|-
TGCGCCAGCAGCCTGGACCCTGCAGGCTACGAGCAGTACTTC
CASSLDPAGYEQYF
>TRBJ2-7|TRBV7-2|-|TRBD1
TGTGCCAGCAGCCAGCCACGGGACAGGGGGACCTACGAGCAGTACTTC
CASSQPRDRGTYEQYF
>TRBJ2-5|TRBV3-1/TRBV3-2|-|-
TGTGCCAGCAGCCAAGGGGCCCCAGAGACCCAGTACTTC
CASSQGAPETQYF
>TRBJ1-5|TRBV28|-|-
TGTGCCAGCAGTTTGGCAGGTGCCGCTAGCAATCAGCCCCAGCATTTT
CASSLAGAASNQPQHF
>TRBJ2-2|TRBV7-8|-|TRBD2
TGTGCCAGCAGCCTTCGGACTAGCGGGACTACCGGGGAGCTGTTTTTT
CASSLRTSGTTGELFF
>TRBJ2-3|TRBV9|-|-
TGTGCCAGCAGCGTACAGCTAGCATGGGGCACAGATACGCAGTATTTT
CASSVQLAWGTDTQYF
>TRBJ2-2|TRBV7-2|-|-
TGTGCCAGCAGCTTAAAGAGGGTCGGGGAGCTGTTTTTT
CASSLKRVGELFF
>TRBJ1-1|TRBV20-1|-|-
TGCAGTGCTAGCGTTAACACTGAAGCTTTCTTT
CSASVNTEAFF
>TRBJ1-2|TRBV27|-|-
TGTGCCAGCTCCCGGTCGGCGGGTGCCTATGGCTACACCTTC
CASSRSAGAYGYTF
>TRBJ1-2|TRBV4-3|-|TRBD1
TGCGCCAGCAGCCAAGTCCAGGGACAGGGGGCCGGCTACACCTTC
CASSQVQGQGAGYTF
>TRBJ2-1|TRBV7-2|-|-
TGTGCCAGCACTCCGTGGGGGAGGTCCCACAATGAGCAGTTCTTC
CASTPWGRSHNEQFF
>TRBJ2-3|TRBV30|-|TRBD1
TGTGCCTGGAGTGGGGACAGGGGGCCATACGAGTATTTT
CAWSGDRGPYEYF
>TRBJ2-5|TRBV28|-|-
TGTGCCAGCAGCCCAAGCGAGAGAGAGACCCAGTACTTC
CASSPSERETQYF
>TRBJ2-3|TRBV5-1|-|TRBD1
TGCGCCTCAAAAACGACAGGGGGCGCGAATACGCAGTATTTT
CASKTTGGANTQYF
>TRBJ1-2|TRBV7-6|few|-
TGTGCCAGCAGCTTAGGCGGGGGCTCCACCGTAGAGGAAGGCTACACCTTC
CASSLGGGSTVEEGYTF
>TRBJ2-3|TRBV2|-|TRBD2
TGTGCCAGCGATCTGGGGGGGTTGGGCACAGATACGCAGTATTTT
CASDLGGLGTDTQYF
>TRBJ1-2|TRBV28|-|TRBD1
TGTGCCAGCAGTCCGGACAGGGGGCCGGTCTATGGCTACACCTTC
CASSPDRGPVYGYTF
>TRBJ2-3|TRBV4-2|many|-
TGTGCCAGCAGCCAAGATGAGACAGATACGCAGTATTTT
CASSQDETDTQYF
>TRBJ1-5|TRBV4-1|-|-
TGCGCCAGCAGCCAAGGAAGTACGGGTGGCGATCAGCCCCAGCATTTT
CASSQGSTGGDQPQHF
>TRBJ1-5|TRBV29-1|few|-
TGCAGCGTTAGGTCAACAGATCCCAATCAGCCCCAGCATTTT
CSVRSTDPNQPQHF
>TRBJ2-5|TRBV6-2/TRBV6-3|-|TRBD1
TGTGCCAGCAGTTTTCCAGGACAGGGGCAAGAGACCCAGTACTTC
CASSFPGQGQETQYF
>TRBJ2-2|TRBV4-2|-|TRBD1
TGTGCCAGCAGCCAAGAAGGACAGGGATCTAACACCGGGGAGCTGTTTTTT
CASSQEGQGSNTGELFF
>TRBJ1-6|TRBV7-2|-|-
TGTGCCAGCAGCTTACTGTGGGGCACCATCGGTTCACCCCTCCACTTT
CASSLLWGTIGSPLHF
>TRBJ2-7|TRBV3-1/TRBV3-2|-|-
TGTGCCAGCAGCCTCACACAGGGTTCCTACGAGCAGTACTTC
CASSLTQGSYEQYF
>TRBJ1-2|TRBV5-1|-|-
TGCGCCAGCAGCTTGGTTGGGGGCGAGGAAAATGGCTACACCTTC
CASSLVGGEENGYTF
>TRBJ2-7|TRBV6-2/TRBV6-3|-|TRBD2
TGTGCCAGCAGTTACATGTCGGGGGGATCCTACGAGCAGTACTTC
CASSYMSGGSYEQYF
>TRBJ1-5|TRBV19|-|-
TGTGCCAGTAGTCAGGGGCTCAATCAGCCCCAGCATTTT
CASSQGLNQPQHF
>TRBJ2-1|TRBV18|-|TRBD2
TGTGCCAGCTCACCACCGGGACTAGCGGGAGGTGAGCAGTTCTTC
CASSPPGLAGGEQFF
>TRBJ1-4|TRBV7-2|-|-
TGTGCCAGCAGCCCCGGAGGAGACAATGAAAAACTGTTTTTT
CASSPGGDNEKLFF
>TRBJ1-4|TRBV18|-|-
TGTGCCAGCTCACCGGGACAACCTAATGAAAAACTGTTTTTT
CASSPGQPNEKLFF
>TRBJ1-1|TRBV19|-|-
TGTGCCAGTAGTACCGGGAGAGTGGAAGCTTTCTTT
CASSTGRVEAFF
>TRBJ2-1|TRBV27|-|TRBD1
TGTGCCAGCGGACAGGGGGACTACAATGAGCAGTTCTTC
CASGQGDYNEQFF
>TRBJ1-2|TRBV6-5|-|-
TGTGCCAGCAGTACGAAGAACAGGGCTGTGATTTTC
CASSTKNRAVIF
>TRBJ2-7|TRBV9|-|TRBD2
TGTGCCAGCAGCGTGGGTTCCTCACTAGCGGGAGCTGACGAGCAGTACTTC
CASSVGSSLAGADEQYF
>TRBJ2-4|TRBV15|-|TRBD2
TGTGCCACCAGCAGAACCCAGGGGACTAGCGGATACGCCAAAAACATTCAGTACTTC
CATSRTQGTSGYAKNIQYF
>TRBJ1-4|TRBV6-5|-|-
TGTGCCAGCAATAAAGGGGGGGGGAATGAAAAACTGTTTTTT
CASNKGGGNEKLFF
>TRBJ2-1|TRBV7-2|-|TRBD1
TGTGCCAGCAGCGCTATGGGACAGGAATACAATGAGCAGTTCTTC
CASSAMGQEYNEQFF
>TRBJ1-2|TRBV30|-|-
TGTGCCTGGGGGCCCCTTGGGAGCGGGGGCGATGGCTACACCTTC
CAWGPLGSGGDGYTF
>TRBJ1-2|TRBV28|-|-
TGTGCCAGCAGCTATGCCGGGAAGTACGGCTACACCTTC
CASSYAGKYGYTF
>TRBJ2-5|TRBV28|-|TRBD2
TGTGCCAGCAGTTTATTTGCGGGAGGGCGAGAGACCCAGTACTTC
CASSLFAGGRETQYF